This note documents a single TCR beta chain sequence. The antigen is undetermined. The PCR ran on 60 Vbeta and 13 Jbeta primers. The method was immunoSEQ multiplex PCR; TCRdb's version includes in-frame clones alone and lacks a portion of them. In total, the table holds around 120,000 clones. The data originate from a study of cytomegalovirus exposure and HLA in healthy donors. Notes on the study in general: Segments of the TCR beta V type were, in most cases, productive about 87% or about 30% of the time in an earlier analysis. Later on, a genetic analysis was performed. It linked a missense variant in DCLRE1C with V- and J-gene trimming of TCR beta. Across donors, sequencing depth was assumed by presence/absence analyses to be roughly uniform.

This CDR3 has 13 amino acids. The V gene's germline CDR1 is MNHNY and CDR2 SVGAGI (reference sequence). The V gene end was trimmed by 6 bases and the J gene end by 5 bases; junction bases not matched to a gene: 5. The sequence was collected from a man aged 18 to 35 in good health and CMV-seronegative. The chain has TRBV6-6 and TRBJ2-5; TRBD1 matches at 8 bases. The specimen sequenced was PBMCs. The CDR3 here is CASRTRGPETQYF. The CDR3, as DNA: TGTGCCAGCAGAACCAGGGGGCCGGAGACCCAGTACTTC.